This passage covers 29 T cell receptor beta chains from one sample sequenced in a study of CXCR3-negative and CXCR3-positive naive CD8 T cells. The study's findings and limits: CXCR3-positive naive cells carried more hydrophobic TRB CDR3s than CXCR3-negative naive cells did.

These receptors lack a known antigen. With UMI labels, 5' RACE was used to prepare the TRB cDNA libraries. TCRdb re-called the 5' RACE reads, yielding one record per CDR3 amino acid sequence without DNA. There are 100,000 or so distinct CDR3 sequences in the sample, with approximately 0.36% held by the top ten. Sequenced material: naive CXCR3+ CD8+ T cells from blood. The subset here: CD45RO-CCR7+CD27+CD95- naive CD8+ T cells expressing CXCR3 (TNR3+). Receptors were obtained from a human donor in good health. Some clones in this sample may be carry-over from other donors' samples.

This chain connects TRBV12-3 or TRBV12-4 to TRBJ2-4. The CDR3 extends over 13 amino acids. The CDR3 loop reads CASSFALKNIQYF.

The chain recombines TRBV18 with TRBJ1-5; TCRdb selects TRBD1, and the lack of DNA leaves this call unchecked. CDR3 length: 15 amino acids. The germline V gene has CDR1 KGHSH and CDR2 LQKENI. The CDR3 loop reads CASSLSLDSNQPQHF.

Here the CDR3 reads CASSQALNTEAFF. The chain joins TRBV6-5 to TRBJ1-1. CDR3 size: 13 residues. The germline V gene has CDR1 MNHEY and CDR2 SVGAGI.

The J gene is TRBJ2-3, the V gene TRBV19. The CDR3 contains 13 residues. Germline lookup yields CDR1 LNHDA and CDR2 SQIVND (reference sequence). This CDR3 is CASTSGIFDTQYF.

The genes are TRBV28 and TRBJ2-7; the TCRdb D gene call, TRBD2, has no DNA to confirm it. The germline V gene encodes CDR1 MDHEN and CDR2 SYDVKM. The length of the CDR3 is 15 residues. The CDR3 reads CASSLPAPLVWEQYF. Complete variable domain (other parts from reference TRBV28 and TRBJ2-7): DVKVTQSSRYLVKRTGEKVFLECVQDMDHENMFWYRQDPGLGLRLIYFSYDVKMKEKGDIPEGYSVSREKKERFSLILESASTNQTSMYLCASSLPAPLVWEQYFGPGTRLTVT.

CDR3 sequence: CASSSGTSGRNEQFF. The chain employs TRBV27 and TRBJ2-1; checking the TCRdb D call of TRBD2 is not possible without DNA. CDR1 MNHEY and CDR2 SMNVEV come from the germline V gene (reference sequence). This CDR3 comprises 15 residues.

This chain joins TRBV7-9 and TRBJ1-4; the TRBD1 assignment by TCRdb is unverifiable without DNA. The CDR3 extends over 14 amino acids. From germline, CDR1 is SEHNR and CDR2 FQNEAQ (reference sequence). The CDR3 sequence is CASGPTGYGEKLFF.

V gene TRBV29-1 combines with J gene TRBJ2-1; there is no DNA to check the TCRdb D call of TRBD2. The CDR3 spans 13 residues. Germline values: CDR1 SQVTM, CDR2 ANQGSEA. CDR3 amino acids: CSGVAGGNNEQFF.

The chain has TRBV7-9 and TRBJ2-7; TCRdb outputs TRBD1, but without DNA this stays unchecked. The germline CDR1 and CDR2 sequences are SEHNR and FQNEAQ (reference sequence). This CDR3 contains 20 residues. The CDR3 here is CASSFRPAAMGTVELYEQYF.

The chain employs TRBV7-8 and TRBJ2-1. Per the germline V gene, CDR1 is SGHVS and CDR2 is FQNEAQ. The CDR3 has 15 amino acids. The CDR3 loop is CASSLGVANYNEQFF.

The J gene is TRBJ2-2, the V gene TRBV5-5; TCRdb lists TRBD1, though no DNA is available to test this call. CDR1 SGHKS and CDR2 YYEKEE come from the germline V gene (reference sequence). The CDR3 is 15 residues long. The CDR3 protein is CASSFSGSTTGELFF.

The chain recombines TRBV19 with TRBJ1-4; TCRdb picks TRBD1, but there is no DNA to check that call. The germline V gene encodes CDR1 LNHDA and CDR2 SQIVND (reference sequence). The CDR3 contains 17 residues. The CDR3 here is CASSPTGTGATNEKLFF.

The CDR3 loop reads CASSPLGPVYNEQFF. The V gene is TRBV28, the J gene TRBJ2-1; TCRdb gives TRBD1 as the D gene, but with no DNA this cannot be confirmed. CDR3 size: 15 residues. The germline CDR1 and CDR2 sequences are MDHEN and SYDVKM. Complete variable domain (other parts from reference TRBV28 and TRBJ2-1): DVKVTQSSRYLVKRTGEKVFLECVQDMDHENMFWYRQDPGLGLRLIYFSYDVKMKEKGDIPEGYSVSREKKERFSLILESASTNQTSMYLCASSPLGPVYNEQFFGPGTRLTVL.

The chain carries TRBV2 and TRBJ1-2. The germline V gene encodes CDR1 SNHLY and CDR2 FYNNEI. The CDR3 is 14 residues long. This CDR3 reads CASSEVAANYGYTF.

CDR3 region: CASRPEAGAEGANVLTF. V and J are TRBV7-6 and TRBJ2-6; lacking DNA, the TRBD1 call made by TCRdb goes unchecked. This CDR3 region has 17 residues. Germline lookup yields CDR1 SGHVS and CDR2 FNYEAQ. Full variable domain (rest looked up from reference TRBV7-6 and TRBJ2-6): GAGVSQSPRYKVTKRGQDVALRCDPISGHVSLYWYRQALGQGPEFLTYFNYEAQQDKSGLPNDRFSAERPEGSISTLTIQRTEQRDSAMYRCASRPEAGAEGANVLTFGAGSRLTVL.

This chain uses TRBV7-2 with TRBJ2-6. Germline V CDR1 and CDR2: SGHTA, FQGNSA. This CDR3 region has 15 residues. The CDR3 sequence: CASSLWGSGANVLTF.

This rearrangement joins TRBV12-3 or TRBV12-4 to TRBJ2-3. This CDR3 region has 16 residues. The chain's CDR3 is CASSLEIGASTDTQYF.

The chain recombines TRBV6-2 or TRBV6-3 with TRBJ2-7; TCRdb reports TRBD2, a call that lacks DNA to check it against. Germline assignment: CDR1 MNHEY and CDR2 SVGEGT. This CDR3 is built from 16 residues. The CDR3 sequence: CASSYGRLASAYEQYF.

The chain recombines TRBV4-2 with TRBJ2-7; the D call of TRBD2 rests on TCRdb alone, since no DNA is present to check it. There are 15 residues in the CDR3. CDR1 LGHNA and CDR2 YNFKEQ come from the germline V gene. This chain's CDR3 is CASSQAILATSEQYF.

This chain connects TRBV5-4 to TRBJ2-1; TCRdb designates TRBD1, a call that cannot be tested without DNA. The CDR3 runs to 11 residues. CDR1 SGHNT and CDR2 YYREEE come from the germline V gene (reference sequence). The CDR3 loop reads CASEGTDEQFF.

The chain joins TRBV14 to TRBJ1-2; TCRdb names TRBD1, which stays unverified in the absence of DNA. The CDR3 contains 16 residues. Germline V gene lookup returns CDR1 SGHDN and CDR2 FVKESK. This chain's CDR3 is CASSQVDSSDSYGYTF.

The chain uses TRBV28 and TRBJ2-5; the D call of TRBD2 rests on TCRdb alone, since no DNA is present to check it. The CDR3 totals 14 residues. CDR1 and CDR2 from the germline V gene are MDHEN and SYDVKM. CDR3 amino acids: CASSLRGSGETQYF.

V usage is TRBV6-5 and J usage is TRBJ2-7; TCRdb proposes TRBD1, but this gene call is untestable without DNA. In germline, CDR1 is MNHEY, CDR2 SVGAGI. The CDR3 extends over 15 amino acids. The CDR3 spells CASSYFQTGGYEQYF.

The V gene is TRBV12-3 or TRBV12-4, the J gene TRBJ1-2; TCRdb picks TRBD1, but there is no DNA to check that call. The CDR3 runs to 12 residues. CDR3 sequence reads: CASTLTVDGYTF.

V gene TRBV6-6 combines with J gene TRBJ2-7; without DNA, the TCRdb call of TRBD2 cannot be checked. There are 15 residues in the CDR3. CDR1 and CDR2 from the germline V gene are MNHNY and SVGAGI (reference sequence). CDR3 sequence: CASSHPVGGAYEQYF.

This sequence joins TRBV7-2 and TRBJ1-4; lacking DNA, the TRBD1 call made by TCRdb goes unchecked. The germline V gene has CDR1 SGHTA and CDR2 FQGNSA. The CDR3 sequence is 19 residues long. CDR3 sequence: CASSPHYKTGTATNEKLFF.

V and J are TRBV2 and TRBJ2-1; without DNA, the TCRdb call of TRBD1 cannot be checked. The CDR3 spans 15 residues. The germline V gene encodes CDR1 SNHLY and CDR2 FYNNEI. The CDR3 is CASIGTQSSYNEQFF.

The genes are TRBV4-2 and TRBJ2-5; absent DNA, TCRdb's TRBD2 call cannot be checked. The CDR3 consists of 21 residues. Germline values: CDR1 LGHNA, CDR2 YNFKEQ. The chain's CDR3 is CASSQDIGWTSGGEFEETQYF.

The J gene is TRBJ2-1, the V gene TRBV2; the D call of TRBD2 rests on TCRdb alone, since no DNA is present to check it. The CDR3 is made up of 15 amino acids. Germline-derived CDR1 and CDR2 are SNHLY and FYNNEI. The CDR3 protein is CASSENLGLANEQFF.